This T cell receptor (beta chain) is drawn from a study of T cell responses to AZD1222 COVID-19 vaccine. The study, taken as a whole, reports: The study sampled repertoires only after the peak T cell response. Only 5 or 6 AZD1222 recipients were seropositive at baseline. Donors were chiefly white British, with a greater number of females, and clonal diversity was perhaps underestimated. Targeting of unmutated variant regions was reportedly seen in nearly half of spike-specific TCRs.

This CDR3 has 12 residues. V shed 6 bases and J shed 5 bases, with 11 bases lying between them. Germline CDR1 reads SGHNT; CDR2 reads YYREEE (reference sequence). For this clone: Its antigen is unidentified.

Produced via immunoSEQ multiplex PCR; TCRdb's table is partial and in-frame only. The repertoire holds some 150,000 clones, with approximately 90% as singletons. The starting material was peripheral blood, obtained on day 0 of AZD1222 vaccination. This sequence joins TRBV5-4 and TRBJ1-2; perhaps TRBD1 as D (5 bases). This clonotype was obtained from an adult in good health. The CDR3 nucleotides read TGTGCCAGCACGGAGGCAGGGTATGGCTACACCTTC. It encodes CASTEAGYGYTF.